These 27 T cell receptor beta chains originate from one sample sequenced in a study of blood T cell repertoires in COVID-19. TCRdb keeps only in-frame clones here, not all; method: immunoSEQ multiplex PCR. The sample has some 60,000 clones; 88% are singletons. Sequencing input: peripheral blood. These receptors all come from a man between 60 and 70 years old with acute or convalescent COVID-19.

The genes are TRBV28 and TRBJ2-3; tentative D call: TRBD1 (7 bases). V dropped 2 bases and J dropped 1 base, with 13 bases sitting between them. CDR3 length: 16 amino acids. Germline V gene sequence: CDR1 MDHEN, CDR2 SYDVKM. CDR3 sequence reads: CASSLVGGTGTDTQYF. The CDR3 DNA is TGTGCCAGCAGTTTAGTCGGCGGGACAGGCACAGATACGCAGTATTTT.

The chain is built from TRBV5-5 and TRBJ2-7, with 8 bases aligning to TRBD1. The CDR3 is 15 residues long. From germline, CDR1 is SGHKS and CDR2 YYEKEE (reference sequence). The ends lost 3 bases at V and 3 bases at J; junction bases unmatched: 8. CDR3 DNA sequence: TGTGCCAGCAGCTCGACAGGGGAGGCGGTCTACGAGCAGTACTTC. As protein: CASSSTGEAVYEQYF.

The J gene is TRBJ1-5, the V gene TRBV6-5, with D hard to call. Germline lookup yields CDR1 MNHEY and CDR2 SVGAGI. V was clipped by 0 bases and J by 6 bases, with 9 bases between them. The CDR3 length is 14 residues. CDR3: CASSYSPEGQPQHF. As DNA, the CDR3 is TGTGCCAGCAGTTACTCACCAGAGGGTCAGCCCCAGCATTTT.

The chain's CDR3 is CASSYGQGTGYTF. The DNA of the CDR3 is TGTGCCAGCAGTTACGGGCAGGGTACGGGCTACACCTTC. The chain combines TRBV6-5 with TRBJ1-2, with D tentatively TRBD1 (5 bases). Trimming removed 2 bases at V and 8 bases at J, with 12 bases between. The CDR3 has 13 residues. Germline values: CDR1 MNHEY, CDR2 SVGAGI.

V and J are TRBV7-3 and TRBJ2-5; 10 positions agree with TRBD1. Germline CDR1 SGHTA, CDR2 FQGTGA. V lost 2 bases to trimming and J lost 9 bases; unmatched junction nucleotides: 6. The CDR3 runs 14 residues. The CDR3 here is CASSLLRTGGPQYF. CDR3 in DNA: TGTGCCAGCAGCTTATTAAGGACAGGGGGGCCCCAGTACTTC.

The rearrangement links TRBV7-8 to TRBJ2-7; the match to TRBD2 covers 10 bases. Trimming at V came to 5 bases and at J to 9 bases, leaving 10 bases not matched to a gene. Germline V gives CDR1 SGHVS, CDR2 FQNEAQ. This CDR3 has 14 amino acids. The CDR3 nucleotides read TGTGCCAGCAGCCAAAGCGGGAGGGGGCTTGTGCAGTACTTC. This gives the protein CASSQSGRGLVQYF.

V is TRBV5-1 and J is TRBJ2-7; D call uncertain. V was shortened by 0 bases and J by 2 bases, with 6 bases between the two germline ends. The CDR3 consists of 13 residues. CDR1 and CDR2 from the germline V gene are SGHRS and YFSETQ. CDR3 nucleotide sequence: TGCGCCAGCAGCTTGGACATCCCCTACGAGCAGTACTTC. Translating gives CASSLDIPYEQYF.

This rearrangement joins TRBV28 to TRBJ1-2; 8 nucleotides agree with TRBD1. Germline CDR1 reads MDHEN; CDR2 reads SYDVKM. This CDR3 spans 15 amino acids. V dropped 3 bases and J dropped 2; count of bases not matched to a gene: 5. The CDR3 is CASSFSGQGNYGYTF. In nucleotides, the CDR3 is TGTGCCAGCAGTTTTTCAGGACAGGGAAACTATGGCTACACCTTC.

J is TRBJ2-5 and V is TRBV5-4; TRBD2 is a possible D gene (6 bases). Germline V gene sequence: CDR1 SGHNT, CDR2 YYREEE (reference sequence). CDR3 length: 17 residues. V gave up 0 bases and J gave up 0 bases, with 15 bases separating them. The CDR3 protein is CASSLVGSGVNQETQYF. CDR3 sequence (DNA): TGTGCCAGCAGCTTGGTTGGTTCGGGGGTGAACCAAGAGACCCAGTACTTC.

The rearrangement links TRBV28 to TRBJ2-7, with 11 bases lining up with TRBD2. The CDR3 totals 16 residues. Germline CDR1 MDHEN, CDR2 SYDVKM. V lost 4 bases and J lost 4; bases outside the gene matches: 9. The CDR3 loop reads CASSSVRLAGRYEQYF. Written as DNA, the CDR3 is TGTGCCAGCAGTTCGGTACGACTAGCGGGAAGGTACGAGCAGTACTTC.

In its sample, this clone was seen once. V usage is TRBV24-1 and J usage is TRBJ2-5; no clear D gene. Trimming removed 4 bases from V and 5 bases from J, with 13 bases in between. The germline V gene has CDR1 KGHDR and CDR2 SFDVKD. The CDR3 is 14 residues long. CDR3 DNA: TGTGCCACCAGTGACCCCCGGGTGATGGAGACCCAGTACTTC. Its protein product is CATSDPRVMETQYF.

This chain joins TRBV19 and TRBJ1-4; 8 bases agree with TRBD1. Looked up from germline, CDR1 is LNHDA and CDR2 is SQIVND (reference sequence). V lost 7 bases to trimming and J lost 3 bases; unmatched junction nucleotides: 19. The CDR3 loop spans 19 amino acids. CDR3 sequence: CASTSTILNQGAANEKLFF. CDR3 DNA: TGTGCCAGTACCTCGACCATTTTAAATCAGGGGGCGGCTAATGAAAAACTGTTTTTT.

This clone was detected a few times. This sequence joins TRBV14 and TRBJ2-7; maybe TRBD2 (6 bases). This CDR3 spans 16 amino acids. Per the germline V gene, CDR1 is SGHDN and CDR2 is FVKESK. V lost 1 base and J 0 bases, leaving 13 bases between the germline ends. The CDR3 nucleotides read TGTGCCAGCAGCCAAGGTCCGGGGGTAAACTCCTACGAGCAGTACTTC. Amino acids: CASSQGPGVNSYEQYF.

This clone has a single count. V and J are TRBV4-1 and TRBJ1-4; a weak D match, TRBD1 (6 bases). V lost 1 base and J 3 bases, leaving 15 bases between the germline ends. This CDR3 comprises 17 residues. From germline, CDR1 is MGHRA and CDR2 YSYEKL. This CDR3 reads CASSQGTADKANEKLFF. DNA for the CDR3: TGCGCCAGCAGCCAAGGGACAGCTGACAAAGCTAATGAAAAACTGTTTTTT.

The J gene is TRBJ1-2, the V gene TRBV18, with 9 bases identical to TRBD1. This CDR3 is built from 15 residues. Losses at the gene ends were 2 bases for V and 1 base for J; bases not matched to a gene: 2. The germline gives CDR1 KGHSH, CDR2 LQKENI. CDR3 sequence reads: CASSPEDRGNYGYTF. The CDR3, as DNA: TGTGCCAGCTCACCAGAGGACAGGGGTAACTATGGCTACACCTTC.

This sequence joins TRBV5-1 and TRBJ2-7, with D possibly TRBD1 on 5 matching bases. The V and J ends lost 0 bases and 5 bases respectively, with 12 bases between them. The CDR3 is 14 amino acids. From germline, CDR1 is SGHRS and CDR2 YFSETQ. This CDR3 is CASSLVFRAHEQYF. CDR3 in DNA: TGCGCCAGCAGCTTGGTTTTCAGGGCCCACGAGCAGTACTTC.

The chain is built from TRBV28 and TRBJ1-5, with D possibly TRBD1 on 6 matching bases. In germline, CDR1 is MDHEN, CDR2 SYDVKM. Trimming removed 10 bases from V and 2 bases from J, with 15 bases in between. The CDR3 loop spans 14 amino acids. CDR3 amino acids: CAIAHRVGNQPQHF. The CDR3 DNA reads as TGTGCCATCGCCCACAGGGTGGGCAATCAGCCCCAGCATTTT.

The chain joins TRBV3-1 (or the pseudogene TRBV3-2) to TRBJ1-1, with D possibly TRBD1 on 5 matching bases. With 2 bases removed from V and 3 bases from J, the gap between germline ends came to 10 bases. The CDR3 extends over 14 amino acids. Germline CDR1 and CDR2: LGHDT and YNNKEL (reference sequence). CDR3 region: CASSQTGGYTEAFF. CDR3 bases: TGTGCCAGCAGCCAAACTGGGGGGTACACTGAAGCTTTCTTT.

The gene calls are TRBV6-1 and TRBJ2-7, with TRBD2 matching 10 bases. CDR1 and CDR2 from the germline V gene are MNHNS and SASEGT. The length of the CDR3 is 13 residues. With V trimmed by 1 base and J by 12 bases, 6 bases remained unmatched. This chain's CDR3 is CASSEEILAGPYF. The CDR3 DNA sequence: TGTGCCAGCAGTGAAGAGATACTAGCGGGGCCGTACTTC.

V usage is TRBV11-1 and J usage is TRBJ1-3; no clear D. The CDR3 is 12 amino acids. Per the germline V gene, CDR1 is SGHAT and CDR2 is FQDESV (reference sequence). V lost 5 bases and J lost 4, with 6 bases in between. The CDR3 sequence is CASSRSGNTIYF. CDR3 sequence (DNA): TGTGCCAGCAGCCGGAGCGGAAACACCATATATTTT.

V and J are TRBV3-1 (or the pseudogene TRBV3-2) and TRBJ1-3, with 8 bases lining up with TRBD1. J gave up 6 bases and V 4 bases, and 5 bases lay outside the gene matches. The CDR3 covers 14 residues. Per germline, CDR1 LGHDT and CDR2 YNNKEL (reference sequence). CDR3 sequence: CASSPQGAENTIYF. As DNA, the CDR3 is TGTGCCAGCAGCCCCCAGGGGGCTGAAAACACCATATATTTT.

The chain uses TRBV27 and TRBJ1-2; 7 bases fit TRBD1. V dropped 4 bases and J dropped 3; count of bases not matched to a gene: 5. The CDR3 has 14 amino acids. Per the germline V gene, CDR1 is MNHEY and CDR2 is SMNVEV (reference sequence). This chain's CDR3 is CASSYWDSYYGYTF. CDR3 sequence (DNA): TGTGCCAGCAGTTACTGGGACAGCTACTATGGCTACACCTTC.

This clone has only a few counts. V usage is TRBV2 and J usage is TRBJ1-2; possible D gene TRBD1, 5 bases. The germline V gene encodes CDR1 SNHLY and CDR2 FYNNEI. V lost 4 bases and J lost 3, with 12 bases in between. This CDR3 contains 14 residues. The CDR3 reads CASSGQSPYYGYTF. The CDR3 region has the DNA TGTGCCAGCAGTGGACAGAGCCCCTACTATGGCTACACCTTC. The entire variable domain, with the rest obtained from reference TRBV2 and TRBJ1-2, is as follows: EPEVTQTPSHQVTQMGQEVILRCVPISNHLYFYWYRQILGQKVEFLVSFYNNEISEKSEIFDDQFSVERPDGSNFTLKIRSTKLEDSAMYFCASSGQSPYYGYTFGSGTRLTVV.

The chain has TRBV27 and TRBJ2-3; D is ambiguous. The CDR3 sequence is 18 residues long. From germline, CDR1 is MNHEY and CDR2 SMNVEV (reference sequence). Between the trimmed V and J ends, which lost 2 bases and 0 bases, there was a span of 18 bases. CDR3 in amino acids: CASSLRQPGSSSTDTQYF. The CDR3 nucleotides read TGTGCCAGCAGTTTACGGCAGCCGGGTAGTTCAAGCACAGATACGCAGTATTTT.

The chain uses TRBV18 and TRBJ2-3, with a possible D match to TRBD2 (6 bases). V was shortened by 3 bases and J by 2 bases, with 12 bases between the two germline ends. The CDR3 is made up of 15 amino acids. The germline V gene encodes CDR1 KGHSH and CDR2 LQKENI. The CDR3 region is CASSPSSSDTDTQYF. Here the CDR3 DNA reads TGTGCCAGCTCACCTTCCTCTAGCGACACAGATACGCAGTATTTT.

This chain joins TRBV5-4 and TRBJ2-7; possible D gene TRBD1, 5 bases. This CDR3 is built from 12 residues. The germline V gene encodes CDR1 SGHNT and CDR2 YYREEE (reference sequence). The ends were cut back, 3 bases at V and 6 bases at J, with 10 bases in the middle. CDR3 residues: CASSSLGREQYF. The CDR3 region has the DNA TGTGCCAGCAGCTCCCTGGGGCGCGAGCAGTACTTC.

The V and J genes are TRBV28 and TRBJ2-6, with 9 nucleotides matching TRBD2. J lost 0 bases, V lost 5 bases, and 8 bases had no gene match. The CDR3 has 18 amino acids. Germline-derived CDR1 and CDR2 are MDHEN and SYDVKM. CDR3 sequence reads: CASSRLADLYSGANVLTF. DNA for the CDR3: TGTGCCAGCAGTCGACTAGCGGATCTTTACTCTGGGGCCAACGTCCTGACTTTC. Full variable domain (missing parts from reference TRBV28 and TRBJ2-6): DVKVTQSSRYLVKRTGEKVFLECVQDMDHENMFWYRQDPGLGLRLIYFSYDVKMKEKGDIPEGYSVSREKKERFSLILESASTNQTSMYLCASSRLADLYSGANVLTFGAGSRLTVL.